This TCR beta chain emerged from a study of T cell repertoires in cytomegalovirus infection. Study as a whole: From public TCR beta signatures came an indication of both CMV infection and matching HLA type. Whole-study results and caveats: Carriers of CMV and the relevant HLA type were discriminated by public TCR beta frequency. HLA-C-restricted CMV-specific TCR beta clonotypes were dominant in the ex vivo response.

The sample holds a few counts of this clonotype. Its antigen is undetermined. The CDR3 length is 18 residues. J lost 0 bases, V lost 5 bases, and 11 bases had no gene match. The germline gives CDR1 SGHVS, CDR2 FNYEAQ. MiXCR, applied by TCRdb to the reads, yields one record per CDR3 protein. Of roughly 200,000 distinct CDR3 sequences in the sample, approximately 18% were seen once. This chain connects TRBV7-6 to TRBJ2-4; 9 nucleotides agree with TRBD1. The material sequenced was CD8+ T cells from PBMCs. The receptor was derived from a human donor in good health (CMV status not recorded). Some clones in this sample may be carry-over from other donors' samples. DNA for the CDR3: TGTGCCAGCAGCCGGGACAGGGTAGAGGCTCTAGCCAAAAACATTCAGTACTTC. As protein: CASSRDRVEALAKNIQYF.